Presented here are 31 T cell receptor beta chains from one specimen sequenced in a study of beta chain features in type 1 diabetes. Sequencing targeted expressed TCRB transcripts, as all isolated RNA had been reverse transcribed. Generated by immunoSEQ multiplex PCR, the TCRdb table keeps only in-frame clones and is missing some. Of roughly 450,000 clones listed, about an eighth are singletons. Sequenced sample: naive CD4+ T cells from blood. The receptor source for this set is a woman between 18 and 29 years old in good health.

This clone was found a few times. V gene TRBV7-9 combines with J gene TRBJ2-7, with 10 bases that match TRBD2. Per the germline V gene, CDR1 is SEHNR and CDR2 is FQNEAQ (reference sequence). After removal of 4 bases from V and 5 bases from J, the junction contained 11 bases not matched to a gene. The CDR3 is made up of 16 amino acids. The CDR3 loop is CASSYPRLAGSNEQYF. In nucleotides, the CDR3 is TGTGCCAGCAGCTACCCTCGACTAGCGGGCAGTAACGAGCAGTACTTC.

J is TRBJ2-5 and V is TRBV4-3, with a possible D match to TRBD2 (6 bases). V lost 4 bases and J lost 1, with 10 bases in between. Germline lookup yields CDR1 LGHNA and CDR2 YSLEER. This CDR3 is 14 amino acids long. The CDR3 nucleotides read TGCGCCAGCAGCCCGGGACTCCTCCAAGAGACCCAGTACTTC. Translating gives CASSPGLLQETQYF.

The table lists this clone with a few counts. Relative to the germline gene, one junction end is altered; a read error may explain this. The V gene is TRBV7-9, the J gene TRBJ2-4, with 7 bases aligning to TRBD1. CDR3 length: 14 residues. Germline V gives CDR1 SEHNR, CDR2 FQNEAQ (reference sequence). The CDR3 DNA sequence: TGTGCCAGCAGCTTAGCGATGGACAGGAACAATCAGTACTTC. Encoded protein: CASSLAMDRNNQYF.

This clone was seen a few times. This CDR3 reads CASKGRVNQPQHF. CDR3 nucleotide sequence: TGTGCCAGCAAAGGGAGGGTCAATCAGCCCCAGCATTTT. The chain links TRBV2 to TRBJ1-5; D is unclear. CDR3 length: 13 amino acids. Germline CDR1 is SNHLY and CDR2 is FYNNEI. V dropped 7 bases and J dropped 3 bases, with 10 bases sitting between them. Filled out from reference TRBV2 and TRBJ1-5, the complete variable domain reads EPEVTQTPSHQVTQMGQEVILRCVPISNHLYFYWYRQILGQKVEFLVSFYNNEISEKSEIFDDQFSVERPDGSNFTLKIRSTKLEDSAMYFCASKGRVNQPQHFGDGTRLSIL.

This clone was observed a few times. The J gene is TRBJ2-3, the V gene TRBV7-3; D call uncertain. Per the germline V gene, CDR1 is SGHTA and CDR2 is FQGTGA. The CDR3 has 13 amino acids. Trimming removed 5 bases from V and 6 bases from J, with 12 bases in between. CDR3 loop: CASSPWVGDTQYF. For the CDR3, the DNA is TGTGCCAGCAGCCCCTGGGTCGGGGATACGCAGTATTTT.

The chain couples TRBV7-6 to TRBJ2-1; 10 positions match TRBD2. J gave up 4 bases and V 2 bases, and 14 bases lay outside the gene matches. The CDR3 length is 19 residues. Germline values: CDR1 SGHVS, CDR2 FNYEAQ. CDR3 protein: CASSLFGLAGVTGYNEQFF. DNA for the CDR3: TGTGCCAGCAGCTTATTCGGGCTAGCGGGGGTTACCGGGTACAATGAGCAGTTCTTC.

This clone was observed a few times. This sequence joins TRBV4-2 and TRBJ2-7; D uncertain. The length of the CDR3 is 14 residues. Trimming took 0 bases from V and 3 from J, leaving 9 bases between them. Looked up from germline, CDR1 is LGHNA and CDR2 is YNFKEQ. Here the CDR3 reads CASSQEDRIYEQYF. Written as DNA, the CDR3 is TGTGCCAGCAGCCAAGAGGACCGCATCTACGAGCAGTACTTC.

This sequence joins TRBV5-4 and TRBJ2-5, with D unclear. This CDR3 spans 12 amino acids. Germline loops: CDR1 SGHNT, CDR2 YYREEE (reference sequence). V shed 7 bases and J shed 3 bases, with 10 bases lying between them. Here the CDR3 DNA reads TGTGCCAGCGGAGTCTCGGAAGAGACCCAGTACTTC. It specifies CASGVSEETQYF.

The J gene is TRBJ2-7, the V gene TRBV18; D remains ambiguous. V gave up 2 bases and J gave up 2 bases, with 7 bases separating them. Germline values: CDR1 KGHSH, CDR2 LQKENI. The CDR3 covers 13 residues. The CDR3 spells CASSPGFPYEQYV. CDR3 sequence (DNA): TGTGCCAGCTCACCAGGGTTTCCCTACGAGCAGTACGTC.

This clone came up once. The V gene is TRBV11-3, the J gene TRBJ1-1; no clear D gene. This CDR3 is built from 13 residues. Trimming removed 1 base from V and 4 bases from J, with 7 bases in between. Germline CDR1 SGHNT, CDR2 YENEEA. CDR3 in amino acids: CASSLGGRTEAFF. The CDR3 DNA sequence: TGTGCCAGCAGCTTAGGAGGTCGCACTGAAGCTTTCTTT. The variable domain in full, completed from reference TRBV11-3 and TRBJ1-1, reads EAGVVQSPRYKIIEKKQPVAFWCNPISGHNTLYWYLQNLGQGPELLIRYENEEAVDDSQLPKDRFSAERLKGVDSTLKIQPAELGDSAVYLCASSLGGRTEAFFGQGTRLTVV.

V gene TRBV21-1 combines with J gene TRBJ1-2; whether TRBD1, the table's D call, matches the DNA was not checked. TRBV21-1 is shown as a pseudogene. The CDR3 spans 12 residues. The CDR3 region is CASRPGMDGYTF. DNA of the CDR3: TGTGCCAGCAGGCCAGGGATGGATGGCTACACCTTC.

This clone was detected only a few times. The chain couples TRBV6-1 to TRBJ1-5, with TRBD1 identical over 7 bases. With V trimmed by 5 bases and J by 0 bases, 4 bases remained unmatched. Germline V gene lookup returns CDR1 MNHNS and CDR2 SASEGT. The CDR3 runs 15 residues. Here the CDR3 DNA reads TGTGCCAGCAGTCCCCGGGACAGTAGCAATCAGCCCCAGCATTTT. It codes for CASSPRDSSNQPQHF.

V usage is TRBV6-1 and J usage is TRBJ2-5, with D maybe TRBD1 (6 bases). Germline V lookup: CDR1 MNHNS, CDR2 SASEGT. The length of the CDR3 is 14 residues. Between the trimmed V and J ends, which lost 5 bases and 2 bases, there was a span of 12 bases. CDR3 in amino acids: CASSIGTTQETQYF. The CDR3 coding sequence is TGTGCCAGCAGTATTGGGACAACGCAAGAGACCCAGTACTTC.

In this sample, this clone turned up a few times. The rearrangement joins TRBV27 to TRBJ2-7; D might be TRBD1 or TRBD2, each matching 5 bases. Germline loops: CDR1 MNHEY, CDR2 SMNVEV (reference sequence). The germline V and J ends were trimmed by 3 bases and 2 bases, with 17 bases remaining between them. CDR3 size: 16 residues. The CDR3 nucleotides read TGTGCCAGCAGTTTCGACTTTTGGGACCTCACCTACGAGCAGTACTTC. It codes for CASSFDFWDLTYEQYF.

This clone was counted only a few times. The J gene is TRBJ1-1, the V gene TRBV5-1; D remains ambiguous. Trimming pared 0 bases from V and 3 bases from J, leaving 6 bases between. The CDR3 is 13 amino acids. Germline CDR1 SGHRS, CDR2 YFSETQ. The CDR3 region is CASSLDGYTEAFF. Here the CDR3 DNA reads TGCGCCAGCAGCTTGGACGGATACACTGAAGCTTTCTTT.

This clone was counted only a few times. The CDR3 protein is CASSQDMRLQETQYF. CDR3 coding DNA: TGCGCCAGCAGCCAAGATATGCGGCTCCAAGAGACCCAGTACTTC. The chain recombines TRBV4-1 with TRBJ2-5; D is unresolved. V was cut by 0 bases and J by 1 base, with 9 bases left in between. The CDR3 length is 15 residues. Germline values: CDR1 MGHRA, CDR2 YSYEKL.

V is TRBV5-1 and J is TRBJ1-2; 7 bases agree with TRBD1. CDR1 and CDR2 from the germline V gene are SGHRS and YFSETQ. With 3 bases clipped from V and 6 bases from J, the junction kept 2 bases outside the gene matches. The CDR3 sequence is 12 residues long. CDR3 protein: CASSSDRNGYTF. The CDR3 DNA is TGCGCCAGCAGCTCGGACAGGAATGGCTACACCTTC.

This clone appeared a few times. The chain couples TRBV7-2 to TRBJ1-6; TRBD1 is a possible D gene (6 bases). CDR1 is SGHTA and CDR2 is FQGNSA in the germline V gene. Trimming removed 5 bases from V and 9 bases from J, with 8 bases in between. The CDR3 covers 12 residues. CDR3 bases: TGTGCCAGCAGCCAGGGGATTTCACCCCTCCACTTT. It specifies CASSQGISPLHF.

In this sample, this clone turned up a few times. The chain carries TRBV12-5 and TRBJ2-1; a weak D match, TRBD1 (5 bases). V was trimmed by 4 bases and J by 7 bases, leaving 5 bases between them. The germline CDR1 and CDR2 sequences are LGHNT and FRNRAP. CDR3 length: 11 amino acids. CDR3 nucleotides: TGTGCTAGTGGTTCAGGGAATGAGCAGTTCTTC. This translates into CASGSGNEQFF.

This clone has just a few counts. One end of the junction does not line up with germline, which may come from a read error. In DNA form, the CDR3 reads TGTGCTAGCAGCTTAGGGGCAGCGGGAGCCTACAATGAGCAGTTCTTC. It yields the protein CASSLGAAGAYNEQFF. This chain connects TRBV7-7 to TRBJ2-1, with 8 nucleotides matching TRBD2. The CDR3 sequence is 16 residues long. The germline gives CDR1 SSHAT, CDR2 FNYEAQ (reference sequence).

This clone was counted between two and nine times. The chain links TRBV5-1 to TRBJ1-1; D perhaps matches TRBD1 (6 bases). The CDR3 is 14 residues long. V was trimmed by 2 bases and J by 3 bases, leaving 11 bases between them. Germline assignment: CDR1 SGHRS and CDR2 YFSETQ. The CDR3 protein is CASSFTGLDTEAFF. The CDR3 DNA reads as TGCGCCAGCAGCTTTACAGGGCTTGACACTGAAGCTTTCTTT.

This clone was counted a few times. The V gene is TRBV28, the J gene TRBJ1-6; the D is unclear. Trimming left V 4 bases short and J 9 bases short, with 7 bases between. The CDR3 is made up of 12 amino acids. Germline CDR1 and CDR2: MDHEN and SYDVKM. The CDR3 DNA is TGTGCCAGCAGTTCACAGTTTTCACCCCTCCACTTT. Its translation: CASSSQFSPLHF.

Only a few counts were recorded for this clone. The genes are TRBV15 and TRBJ2-7, with D unclear. CDR3 length: 14 amino acids. V dropped 7 bases and J dropped 3 bases, with 16 bases sitting between them. Germline CDR1 and CDR2: LNHNV and YYDKDF (reference sequence). The CDR3 nucleotides are TGTGCCACCAATCCAAGGCAGGCGGACTACGAGCAGTACGTC. Its protein is CATNPRQADYEQYV.

This clone was counted only a few times. The rearrangement joins TRBV29-1 to TRBJ1-2; no reliable D call. The CDR3 extends over 11 amino acids. The V gene lost 3 bases and the J gene lost 0 bases, with 2 bases spanning the gap. Germline loops: CDR1 SQVTM, CDR2 ANQGSEA. CDR3 nucleotide sequence: TGCAGCGTTGACGCTAACTATGGCTACACCTTC. Encoded protein: CSVDANYGYTF.

CDR3 loop: CASSLGVGQYF. The DNA of the CDR3 is TGTGCCAGCAGCTTGGGGGTTGGGCAGTATTTT. The rearrangement links TRBV7-2 to TRBJ2-3; D could derive from TRBD1 or TRBD2 (5 bases each). Germline lookup yields CDR1 SGHTA and CDR2 FQGNSA. V lost 3 bases and J lost 11, with 9 bases in between. The CDR3 sequence is 11 residues long.

The chain is built from TRBV2 and TRBJ2-6; D is unclear. Deletions cut 9 bases from V and 2 bases from J, with 17 bases between. The CDR3 totals 16 residues. Per germline, CDR1 SNHLY and CDR2 FYNNEI. The CDR3 protein is CARGPRSLTGANVLTF. Written as DNA, the CDR3 is TGTGCCAGAGGCCCCCGCTCCCTCACTGGGGCCAACGTCCTGACTTTC.

This clone was seen more than once but under ten times. The chain combines TRBV9 with TRBJ2-3, with 12 bases identical to TRBD2. This CDR3 region has 16 residues. The V and J ends lost 0 bases and 5 bases, in that order; junction bases with no gene match: 4. Germline CDR1 reads SGDLS; CDR2 reads YYNGEE. The chain's CDR3 is CASSVASGRAVDTQYF. CDR3 DNA sequence: TGTGCCAGCAGCGTAGCTAGCGGGAGGGCCGTAGATACGCAGTATTTT.

V is TRBV7-9 and J is TRBJ2-7, with 13 bases identical to TRBD2. The V segment lost 5 bases and the J segment 5 bases; nucleotides outside the gene matches: 6. The CDR3 is 15 amino acids. In germline, CDR1 is SEHNR, CDR2 FQNEAQ (reference sequence). The DNA of the CDR3 is TGTGCCAGCAGCCCAGGGACTAGCGGGGCCGACGAGCAGTACGTC. It yields the protein CASSPGTSGADEQYV.

The V and J genes are TRBV19 and TRBJ1-2, with TRBD1 identical over 7 bases. Unmatched junction bases numbered 7, after V lost 6 bases and J lost 6 bases. Germline V gene lookup returns CDR1 LNHDA and CDR2 SQIVND (reference sequence). There are 13 residues in the CDR3. The CDR3 DNA reads TGTGCCAGTAGGGTCACAGGGGAGGATGGCTACACCTTC. Translated, it gives CASRVTGEDGYTF.

This clone has just a few counts. The chain employs TRBV10-3 and TRBJ2-1; D call uncertain. The CDR3 covers 12 residues. From germline, CDR1 is ENHRY and CDR2 SYGVKD. Trimming cost V 10 bases and J 0 bases, with 7 bases left between them. For the CDR3, the DNA is TGTGCCACGTGGAGCTCCTACAATGAGCAGTTCTTC. Protein sequence: CATWSSYNEQFF.

This clone occurred a few times. The J gene is TRBJ2-3, the V gene TRBV2, with 12 bases fitting TRBD2. V lost 6 bases and J lost 5; bases outside the gene matches: 6. The CDR3 loop spans 15 amino acids. CDR1 and CDR2 from the germline V gene are SNHLY and FYNNEI. As DNA, the CDR3 is TGTGCCAGCAGCAGACTAGCGGGAGTCGGAGATACGCAGTATTTT. This translates into CASSRLAGVGDTQYF.